This T cell receptor (beta chain) was profiled in a study of CD8+CD57+ T cells in acquired aplastic anemia. Only patients with CD8+CD57+ cell expansion on flow cytometry were chosen for sequencing. Trimming cost V 1 base and J 9 bases, with 22 bases left between them. CDR1 is SGDLS, CDR2 YYNGEE, per germline. The CDR3 contains 16 residues. The study profiled TCR beta VDJ and CDR3 using genomic DNA as template. From the reads, TCRdb called clonotypes with MiXCR, one entry per CDR3 protein. This repertoire shows a few hundred thousand distinct CDR3 sequences, approximately 79% found once; its top ten account for less than 50%.

Sequenced: sorted CD4+, CD8+, or CD8+CD57+ T cells (not recorded which) from PBMCs. The source of this sequence is a human donor with aplastic anemia. The J gene is TRBJ1-1, the V gene TRBV9; no firm D call. CDR3 DNA: TGTGCCAGCAGCGTATACCAGAACTCCTACAATACGCAAGCTTTCTTT. Translated: CASSVYQNSYNTQAFF. Complete variable domain (other parts from reference TRBV9 and TRBJ1-1): DSGVTQTPKHLITATGQRVTLRCSPRSGDLSVYWYQQSLDQGLQFLIQYYNGEERAKGNILERFSAQQFPDLHSELNLSSLELGDSALYFCASSVYQNSYNTQAFFGQGTRLTVV.